This TCR beta chain was sequenced in a study of T cell repertoires in cytomegalovirus infection. On the study more broadly: Matching HLA type, along with CMV infection, was indicated by public TCR beta signatures. Study-wide points: CMV carriers having the relevant HLA were flagged by cumulative public TCR beta family frequency.

A single record per CDR3 protein comes from TCRdb applying MiXCR to the reads. This sample has 100,000 or so distinct CDR3 sequences, with less than 25% found just once. Germline CDR1 SGHDT, CDR2 YYEEEE. V was trimmed by 3 bases and J by 0 bases, leaving 13 bases between them. The CDR3 loop spans 15 amino acids. This clonotype was detected only a few times. Its antigen is as yet unknown. This TCR was recovered from a human donor in good health (CMV status not recorded). Some clones in this sample may be carry-over from other donors' samples. The source material was CD8+ T cells from PBMCs. The rearrangement links TRBV5-6 to TRBJ2-7, with D possibly matching TRBD2 (7 bases). The CDR3 region has the DNA TGTGCCAGCAGCTCCCGGGGGGCTCTCTCCTACGAGCAGTACTTC. This codes for CASSSRGALSYEQYF.